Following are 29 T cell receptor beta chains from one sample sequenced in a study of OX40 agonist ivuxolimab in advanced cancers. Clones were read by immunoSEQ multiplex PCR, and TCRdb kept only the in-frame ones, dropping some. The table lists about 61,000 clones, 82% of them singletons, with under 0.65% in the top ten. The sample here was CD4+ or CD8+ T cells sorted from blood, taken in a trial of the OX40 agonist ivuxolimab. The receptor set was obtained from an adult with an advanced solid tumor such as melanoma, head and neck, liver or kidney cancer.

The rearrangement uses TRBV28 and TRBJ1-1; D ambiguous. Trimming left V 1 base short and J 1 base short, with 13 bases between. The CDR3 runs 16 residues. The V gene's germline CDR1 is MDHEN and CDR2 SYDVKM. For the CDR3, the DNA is TGTGCCAGCAGTTTATCCCGGGAGGGTAAGAACACTGAAGCTTTCTTT. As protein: CASSLSREGKNTEAFF.

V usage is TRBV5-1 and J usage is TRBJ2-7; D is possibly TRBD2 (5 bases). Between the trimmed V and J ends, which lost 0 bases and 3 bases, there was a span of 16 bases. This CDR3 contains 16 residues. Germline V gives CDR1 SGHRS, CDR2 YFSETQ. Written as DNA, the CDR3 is TGCGCCAGCAGCTTGGGGTCGGTATTGGCGGGCTACGAGCAGTACTTC. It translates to CASSLGSVLAGYEQYF.

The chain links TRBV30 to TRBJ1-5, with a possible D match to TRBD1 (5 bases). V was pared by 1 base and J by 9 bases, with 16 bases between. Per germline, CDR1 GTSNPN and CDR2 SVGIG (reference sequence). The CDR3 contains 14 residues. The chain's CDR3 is CAWSGGHWKGPQHF. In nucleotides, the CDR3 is TGTGCCTGGAGTGGAGGACATTGGAAAGGGCCCCAGCATTTT.

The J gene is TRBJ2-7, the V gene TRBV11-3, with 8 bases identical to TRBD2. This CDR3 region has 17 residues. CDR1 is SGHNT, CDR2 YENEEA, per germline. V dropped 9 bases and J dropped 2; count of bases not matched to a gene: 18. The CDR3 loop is CARAGLGLGRAAYEQYF. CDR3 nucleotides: TGTGCCAGGGCGGGACTAGGGCTGGGAAGGGCTGCCTACGAGCAGTACTTC. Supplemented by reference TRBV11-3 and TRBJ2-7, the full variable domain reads EAGVVQSPRYKIIEKKQPVAFWCNPISGHNTLYWYLQNLGQGPELLIRYENEEAVDDSQLPKDRFSAERLKGVDSTLKIQPAELGDSAVYLCARAGLGLGRAAYEQYFGPGTRLTVT.

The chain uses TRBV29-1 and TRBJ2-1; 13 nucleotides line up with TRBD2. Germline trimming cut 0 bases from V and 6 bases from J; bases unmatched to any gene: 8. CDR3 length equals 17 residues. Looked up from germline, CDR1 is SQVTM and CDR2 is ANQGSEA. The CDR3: CSVEDRTSGRLGNEQFF. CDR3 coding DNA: TGCAGCGTTGAAGATCGGACTAGCGGGAGACTGGGCAATGAGCAGTTCTTC.

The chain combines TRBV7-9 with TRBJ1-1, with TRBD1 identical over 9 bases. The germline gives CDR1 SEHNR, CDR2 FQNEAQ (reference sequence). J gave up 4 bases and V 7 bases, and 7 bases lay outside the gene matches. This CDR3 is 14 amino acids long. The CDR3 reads CASIISQGATEAFF. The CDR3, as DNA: TGTGCCAGCATCATCTCACAGGGGGCCACTGAAGCTTTCTTT.

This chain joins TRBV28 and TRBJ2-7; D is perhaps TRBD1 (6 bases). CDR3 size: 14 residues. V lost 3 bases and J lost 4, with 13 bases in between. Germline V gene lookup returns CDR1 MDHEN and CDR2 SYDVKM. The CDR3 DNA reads TGTGCCAGCAGTTTGGCACAGGGTCGGTACGAGCAGTACTTC. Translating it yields CASSLAQGRYEQYF.

The CDR3 DNA is TGTGCCAGTAGTATCCGTGGGGTAGTGACCCAGTACTTC. Encoded protein: CASSIRGVVTQYF. This sequence joins TRBV19 and TRBJ2-5; D not resolved. The ends were cut back, 3 bases at V and 7 bases at J, with 12 bases in the middle. From germline, CDR1 is LNHDA and CDR2 SQIVND (reference sequence). The CDR3 is 13 residues long.

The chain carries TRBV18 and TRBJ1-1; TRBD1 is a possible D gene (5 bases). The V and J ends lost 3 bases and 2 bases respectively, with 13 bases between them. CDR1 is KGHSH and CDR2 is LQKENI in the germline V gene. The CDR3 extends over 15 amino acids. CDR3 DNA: TGTGCCAGCTCACCGGCCAGGGAATCTAACACTGAAGCTTTCTTT. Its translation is CASSPARESNTEAFF. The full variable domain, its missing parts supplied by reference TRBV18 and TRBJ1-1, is NAGVMQNPRHLVRRRGQEARLRCSPMKGHSHVYWYRQLPEEGLKFMVYLQKENIIDESGMPKERFSAEFPKEGPSILRIQQVVRGDSAAYFCASSPARESNTEAFFGQGTRLTVV.

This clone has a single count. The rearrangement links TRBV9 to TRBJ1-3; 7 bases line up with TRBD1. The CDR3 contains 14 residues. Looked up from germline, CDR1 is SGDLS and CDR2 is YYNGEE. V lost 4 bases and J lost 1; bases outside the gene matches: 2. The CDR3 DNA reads TGTGCCAGCAGCCAGACAGGGTCTGGAAACACCATATATTTT. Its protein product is CASSQTGSGNTIYF.

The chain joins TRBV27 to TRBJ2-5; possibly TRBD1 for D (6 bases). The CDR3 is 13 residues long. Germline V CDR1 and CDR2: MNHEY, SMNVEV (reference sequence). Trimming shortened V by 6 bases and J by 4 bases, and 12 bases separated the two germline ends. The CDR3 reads CASSPDRGETQYF. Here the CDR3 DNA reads TGTGCCAGCAGCCCGGACAGAGGAGAGACCCAGTACTTC.

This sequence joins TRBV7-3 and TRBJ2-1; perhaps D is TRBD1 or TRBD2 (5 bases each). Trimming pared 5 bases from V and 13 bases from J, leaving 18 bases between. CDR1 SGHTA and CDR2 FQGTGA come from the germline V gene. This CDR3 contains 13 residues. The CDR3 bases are TGTGCCAGCAGCCCGAGGGGTCTGGCAGGACAGTTCTTC. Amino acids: CASSPRGLAGQFF.

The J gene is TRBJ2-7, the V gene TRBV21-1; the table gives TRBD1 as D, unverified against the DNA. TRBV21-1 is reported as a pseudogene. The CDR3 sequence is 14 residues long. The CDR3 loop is CASSKRTGGYEQYF. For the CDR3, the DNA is TGTGCCAGCAGCAAAAGGACAGGGGGCTACGAGCAGTACTTC.

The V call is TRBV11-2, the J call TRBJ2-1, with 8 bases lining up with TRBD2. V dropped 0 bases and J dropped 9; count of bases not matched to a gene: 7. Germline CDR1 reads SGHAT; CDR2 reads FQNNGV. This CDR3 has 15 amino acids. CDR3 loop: CASSLDSAGGGEQFF. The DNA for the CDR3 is TGTGCCAGCAGCTTAGATTCGGCGGGAGGAGGTGAGCAGTTCTTC.

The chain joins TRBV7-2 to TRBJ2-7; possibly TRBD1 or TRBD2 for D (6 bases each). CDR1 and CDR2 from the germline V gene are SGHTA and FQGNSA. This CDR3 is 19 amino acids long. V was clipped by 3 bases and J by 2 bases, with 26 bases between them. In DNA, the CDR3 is TGTGCCAGCAGCTTCCTCTCACTCGCCTCCGGGGGCCAAACCTACGAGCAGTACTTC. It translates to CASSFLSLASGGQTYEQYF.

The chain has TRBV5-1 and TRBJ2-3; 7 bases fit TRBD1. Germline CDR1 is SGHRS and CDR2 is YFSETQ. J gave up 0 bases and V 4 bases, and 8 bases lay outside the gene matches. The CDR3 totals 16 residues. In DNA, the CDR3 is TGCGCCAGCAGCCCCGGGACAGTTCCTAGCACAGATACGCAGTATTTT. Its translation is CASSPGTVPSTDTQYF.

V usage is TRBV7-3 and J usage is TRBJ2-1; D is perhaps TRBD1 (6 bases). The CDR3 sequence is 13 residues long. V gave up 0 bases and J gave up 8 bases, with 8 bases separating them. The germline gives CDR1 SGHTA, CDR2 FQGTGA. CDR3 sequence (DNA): TGTGCCAGCAGCTTAACTACAGGGTATGAGCAGTTCTTC. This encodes CASSLTTGYEQFF.

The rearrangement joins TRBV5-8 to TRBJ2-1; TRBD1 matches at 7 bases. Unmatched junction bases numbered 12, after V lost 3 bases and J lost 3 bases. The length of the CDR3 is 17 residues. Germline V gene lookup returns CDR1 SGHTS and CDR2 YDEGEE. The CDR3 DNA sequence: TGTGCCAGCAGCTCCACGGCGACAGGGCGGGTCTACAATGAGCAGTTCTTC. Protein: CASSSTATGRVYNEQFF.

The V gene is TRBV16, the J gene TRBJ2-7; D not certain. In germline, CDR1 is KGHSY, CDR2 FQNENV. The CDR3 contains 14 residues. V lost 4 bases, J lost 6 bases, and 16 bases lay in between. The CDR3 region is CASSRRTRGVEQYF. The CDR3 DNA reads TGTGCCAGCAGCCGGCGCACACGAGGAGTCGAGCAGTACTTC.

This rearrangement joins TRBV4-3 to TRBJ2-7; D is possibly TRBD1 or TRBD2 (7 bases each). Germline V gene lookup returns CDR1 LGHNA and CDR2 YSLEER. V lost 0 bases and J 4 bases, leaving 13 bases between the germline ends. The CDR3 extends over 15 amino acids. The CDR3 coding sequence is TGCGCCAGCAGCCAAGATAGACAGGGAGGGTACGAGCAGTACTTC. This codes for CASSQDRQGGYEQYF.

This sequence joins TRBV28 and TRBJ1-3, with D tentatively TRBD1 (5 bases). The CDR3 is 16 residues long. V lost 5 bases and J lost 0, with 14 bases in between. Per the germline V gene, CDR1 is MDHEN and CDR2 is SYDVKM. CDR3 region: CASSTPKRGSGNTIYF. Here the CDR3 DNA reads TGTGCCAGCAGTACCCCCAAGAGGGGCTCTGGAAACACCATATATTTT.

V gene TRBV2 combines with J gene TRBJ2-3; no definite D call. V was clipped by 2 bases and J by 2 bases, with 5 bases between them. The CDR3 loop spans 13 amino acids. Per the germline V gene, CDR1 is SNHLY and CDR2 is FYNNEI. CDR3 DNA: TGTGCCAGCAGTGAACCTTTCACAGATACGCAGTATTTT. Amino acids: CASSEPFTDTQYF.

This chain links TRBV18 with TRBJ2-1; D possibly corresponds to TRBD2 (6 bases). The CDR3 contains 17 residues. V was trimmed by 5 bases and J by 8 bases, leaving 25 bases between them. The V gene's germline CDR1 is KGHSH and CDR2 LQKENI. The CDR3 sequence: CASSFGGPYQILDEQFF. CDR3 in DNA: TGTGCCAGCTCATTCGGAGGGCCTTATCAGATTTTGGATGAGCAGTTCTTC.

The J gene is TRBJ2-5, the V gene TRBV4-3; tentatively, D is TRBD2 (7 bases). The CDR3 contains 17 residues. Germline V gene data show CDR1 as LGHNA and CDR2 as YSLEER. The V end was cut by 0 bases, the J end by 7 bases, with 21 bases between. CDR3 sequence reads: CASSQDRGRGGDATQYF. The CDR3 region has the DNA TGCGCCAGCAGCCAAGATCGGGGCCGAGGGGGGGACGCGACCCAGTACTTC.

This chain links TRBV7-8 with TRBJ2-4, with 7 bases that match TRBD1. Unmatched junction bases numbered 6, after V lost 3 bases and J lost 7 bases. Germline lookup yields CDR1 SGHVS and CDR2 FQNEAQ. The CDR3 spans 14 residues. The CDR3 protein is CASSLAPGQNIQYF. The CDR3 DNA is TGTGCCAGCAGCTTGGCACCGGGACAGAACATTCAGTACTTC.

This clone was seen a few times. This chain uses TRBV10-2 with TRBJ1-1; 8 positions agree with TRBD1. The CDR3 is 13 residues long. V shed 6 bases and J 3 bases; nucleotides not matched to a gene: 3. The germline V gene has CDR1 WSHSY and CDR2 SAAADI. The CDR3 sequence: CASSLQGDTEAFF. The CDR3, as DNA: TGCGCCAGCAGCTTACAGGGGGACACTGAAGCTTTCTTT.

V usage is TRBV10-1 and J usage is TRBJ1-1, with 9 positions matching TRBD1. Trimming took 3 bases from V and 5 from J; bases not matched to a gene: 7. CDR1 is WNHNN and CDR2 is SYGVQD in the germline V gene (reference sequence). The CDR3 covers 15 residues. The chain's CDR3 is CASSDLGQGSTEAFF. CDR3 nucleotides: TGCGCCAGCAGTGACCTAGGACAGGGGTCGACTGAAGCTTTCTTT.

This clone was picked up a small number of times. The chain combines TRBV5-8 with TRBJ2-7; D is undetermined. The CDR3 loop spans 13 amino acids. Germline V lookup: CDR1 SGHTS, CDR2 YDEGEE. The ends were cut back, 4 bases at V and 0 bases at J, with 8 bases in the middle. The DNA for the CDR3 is TGTGCCAGCAGCAGGATAAACTCCTACGAGCAGTACTTC. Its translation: CASSRINSYEQYF.

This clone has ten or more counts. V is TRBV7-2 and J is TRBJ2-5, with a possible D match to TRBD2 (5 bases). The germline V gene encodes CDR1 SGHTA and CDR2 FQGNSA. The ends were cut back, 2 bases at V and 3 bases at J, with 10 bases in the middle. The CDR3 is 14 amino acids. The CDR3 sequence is CASSLRAREETQYF. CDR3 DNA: TGTGCCAGCAGCTTACGAGCGAGGGAAGAGACCCAGTACTTC.